There are many counts of the clone carrying this T cell receptor beta chain. Per germline, CDR1 DFQATT and CDR2 SNEGSKA (reference sequence). The CDR3 is 13 amino acids. The V and J ends lost 1 base and 4 bases respectively, with 9 bases between them. TCRdb reprocessed the RT-PCR reads via MiXCR and lists one record per CDR3 protein. The sample contains about 680,000 distinct CDR3 sequences, 14% of which appear only once. The gene calls are TRBV20-1 and TRBJ2-3; D call uncertain. This receptor was taken from a female donor in good health, serving as a healthy control. Sequenced sample: memory CD4+ T cells from blood. CDR3 in DNA: TGCAGTGCTAGAGTTCAAATCGCAGATACGCAGTATTTT. This sequence encodes CSARVQIADTQYF.